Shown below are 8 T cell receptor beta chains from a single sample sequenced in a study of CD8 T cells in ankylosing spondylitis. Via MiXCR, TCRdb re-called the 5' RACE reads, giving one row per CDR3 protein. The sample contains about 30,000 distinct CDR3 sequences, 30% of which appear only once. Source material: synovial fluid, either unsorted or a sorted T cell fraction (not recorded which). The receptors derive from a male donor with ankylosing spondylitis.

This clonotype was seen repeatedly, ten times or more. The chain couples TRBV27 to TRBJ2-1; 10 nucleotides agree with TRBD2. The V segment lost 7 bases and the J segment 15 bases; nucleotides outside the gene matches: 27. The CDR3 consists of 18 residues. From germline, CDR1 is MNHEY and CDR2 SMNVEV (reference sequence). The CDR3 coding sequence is TGTGCCAGCAACCGACTCGGACTAGCGGAATCTAAAAGGGATGATTCGTTCTTC. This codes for CASNRLGLAESKRDDSFF.

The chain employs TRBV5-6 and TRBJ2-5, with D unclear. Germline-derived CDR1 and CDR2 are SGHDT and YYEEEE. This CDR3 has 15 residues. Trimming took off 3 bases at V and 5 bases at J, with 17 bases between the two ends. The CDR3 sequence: CASSSDVRIDETQYF. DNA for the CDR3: TGTGCCAGCAGCTCTGACGTTCGCATCGATGAGACCCAGTACTTC.

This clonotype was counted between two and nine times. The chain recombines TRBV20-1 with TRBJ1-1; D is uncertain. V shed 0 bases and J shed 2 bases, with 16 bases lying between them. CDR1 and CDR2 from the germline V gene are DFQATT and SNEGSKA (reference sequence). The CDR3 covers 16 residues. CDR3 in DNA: TGCAGTGCTAGAGACGCCCCGGCGACGGGAAACACTGAAGCTTTCTTT. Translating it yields CSARDAPATGNTEAFF.

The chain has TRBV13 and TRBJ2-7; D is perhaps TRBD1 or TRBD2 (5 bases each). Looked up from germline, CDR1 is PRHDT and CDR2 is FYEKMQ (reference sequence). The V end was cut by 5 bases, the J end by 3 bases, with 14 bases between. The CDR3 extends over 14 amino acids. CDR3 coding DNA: TGTGCCAGCAGCCCCCGGGACGGGTACTACGAGCAGTACTTC. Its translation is CASSPRDGYYEQYF.

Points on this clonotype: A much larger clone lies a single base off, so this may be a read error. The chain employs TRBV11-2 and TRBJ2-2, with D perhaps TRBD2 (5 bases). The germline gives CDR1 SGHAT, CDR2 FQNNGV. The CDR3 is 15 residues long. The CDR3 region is CASSLLGEYTGELLF. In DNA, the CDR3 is TGTGCCAGCAGCTTGCTCGGGGAGTACACCGGGGAGCTGCTTTTT.

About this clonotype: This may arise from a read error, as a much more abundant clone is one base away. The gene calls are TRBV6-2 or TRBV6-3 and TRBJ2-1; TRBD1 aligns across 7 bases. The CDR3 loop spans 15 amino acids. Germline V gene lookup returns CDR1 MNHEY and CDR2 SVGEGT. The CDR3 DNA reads TGTGCCAGCAGTTTTTTAGGGGGCTCCTACAATGAGCAGTCCTTC. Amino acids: CASSFLGGSYNEQSF.

The chain's CDR3 is CASKGLASYNEQFF. The CDR3 DNA follows: TGTGCCAGCAAAGGACTAGCCTCCTACAATGAGCAGTTCTTC. The rearrangement links TRBV12-3 or TRBV12-4 to TRBJ2-1, with 8 bases lining up with TRBD2. CDR3 length equals 14 residues. V shed 7 bases and J 0 bases; nucleotides not matched to a gene: 2.

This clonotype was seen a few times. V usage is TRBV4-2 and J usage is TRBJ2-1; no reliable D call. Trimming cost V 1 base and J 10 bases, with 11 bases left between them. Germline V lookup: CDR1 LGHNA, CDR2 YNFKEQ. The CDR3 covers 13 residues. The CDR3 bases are TGTGCCAGCAGCCAAGGACTTAGATACGAGCAGTTCTTC. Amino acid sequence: CASSQGLRYEQFF.